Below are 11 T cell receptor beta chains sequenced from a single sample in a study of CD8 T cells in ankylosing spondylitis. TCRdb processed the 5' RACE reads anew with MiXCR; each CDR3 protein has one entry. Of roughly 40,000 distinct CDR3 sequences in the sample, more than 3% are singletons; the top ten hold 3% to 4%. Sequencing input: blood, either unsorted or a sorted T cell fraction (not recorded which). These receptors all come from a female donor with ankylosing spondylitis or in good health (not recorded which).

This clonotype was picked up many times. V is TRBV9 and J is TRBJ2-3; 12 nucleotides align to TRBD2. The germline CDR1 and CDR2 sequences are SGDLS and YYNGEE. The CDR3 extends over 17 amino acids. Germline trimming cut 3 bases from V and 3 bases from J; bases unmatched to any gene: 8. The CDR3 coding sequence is TGTGCCAGCAGCGAAGCTAGCGGGGGGGCATCTACAGATACGCAGTATTTT. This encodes CASSEASGGASTDTQYF.

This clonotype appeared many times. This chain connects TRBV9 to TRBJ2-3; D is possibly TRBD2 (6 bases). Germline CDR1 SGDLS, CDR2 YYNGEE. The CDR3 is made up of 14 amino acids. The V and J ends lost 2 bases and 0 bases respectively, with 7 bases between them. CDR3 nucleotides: TGTGCCAGCAGCGTTAGCGGTAGCACAGATACGCAGTATTTT. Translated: CASSVSGSTDTQYF.

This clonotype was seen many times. DNA for the CDR3: TGTGCCAGCAGCGTAGCATCCGGACAGCTCCAAGAGACCCAGTACTTC. Residues: CASSVASGQLQETQYF. The chain uses TRBV9 and TRBJ2-5; weak D call: TRBD1 (6 bases). CDR3 length: 16 residues. The germline V and J ends were trimmed by 0 bases and 1 base, with 13 bases remaining between them. Germline loops: CDR1 SGDLS, CDR2 YYNGEE.

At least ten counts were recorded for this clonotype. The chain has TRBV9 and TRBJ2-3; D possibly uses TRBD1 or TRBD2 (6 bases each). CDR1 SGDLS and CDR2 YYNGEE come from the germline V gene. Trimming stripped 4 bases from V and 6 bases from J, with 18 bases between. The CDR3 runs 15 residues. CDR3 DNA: TGTGCCAGCAGCCCCGGGGGCCTTCAGGCGGATACGCAGTATTTT. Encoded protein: CASSPGGLQADTQYF.

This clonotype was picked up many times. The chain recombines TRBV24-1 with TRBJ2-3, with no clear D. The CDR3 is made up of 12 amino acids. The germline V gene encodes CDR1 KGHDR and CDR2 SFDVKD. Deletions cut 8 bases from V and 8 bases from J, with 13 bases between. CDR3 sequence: CATTRFWGTQYF. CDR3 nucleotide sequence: TGTGCCACCACCCGGTTCTGGGGTACGCAGTATTTT.

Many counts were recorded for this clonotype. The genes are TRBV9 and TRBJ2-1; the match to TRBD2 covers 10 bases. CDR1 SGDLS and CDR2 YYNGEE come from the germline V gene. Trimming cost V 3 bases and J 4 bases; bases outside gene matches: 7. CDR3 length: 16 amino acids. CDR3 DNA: TGTGCCAGCAGCGCTAGCGGGGGCCAAACGTACAATGAGCAGTTCTTC. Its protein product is CASSASGGQTYNEQFF.

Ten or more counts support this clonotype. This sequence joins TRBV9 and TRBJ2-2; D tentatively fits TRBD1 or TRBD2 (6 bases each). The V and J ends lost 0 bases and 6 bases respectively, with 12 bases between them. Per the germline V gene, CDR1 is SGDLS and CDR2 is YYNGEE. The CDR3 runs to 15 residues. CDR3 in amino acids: CASSVDPGEAGELFF. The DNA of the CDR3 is TGTGCCAGCAGCGTAGATCCAGGGGAGGCCGGGGAGCTGTTTTTT.

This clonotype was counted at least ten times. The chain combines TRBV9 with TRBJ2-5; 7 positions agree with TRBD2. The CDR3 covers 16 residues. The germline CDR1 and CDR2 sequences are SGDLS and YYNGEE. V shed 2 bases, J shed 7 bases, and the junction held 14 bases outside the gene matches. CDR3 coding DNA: TGTGCCAGCAGCGTTACCTCGGCGGAGGGGAGGGGGACCCAGTACTTC. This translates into CASSVTSAEGRGTQYF.

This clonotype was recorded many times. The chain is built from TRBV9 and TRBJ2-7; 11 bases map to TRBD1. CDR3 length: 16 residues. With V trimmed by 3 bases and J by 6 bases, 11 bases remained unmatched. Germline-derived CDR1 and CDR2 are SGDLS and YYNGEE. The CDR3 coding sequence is TGTGCCAGCAGCGCGACCGGGACAGGGGGTCGGGGCGAGCAGTACTTC. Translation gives CASSATGTGGRGEQYF. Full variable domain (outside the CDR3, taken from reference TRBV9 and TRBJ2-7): DSGVTQTPKHLITATGQRVTLRCSPRSGDLSVYWYQQSLDQGLQFLIQYYNGEERAKGNILERFSAQQFPDLHSELNLSSLELGDSALYFCASSATGTGGRGEQYFGPGTRLTVT.

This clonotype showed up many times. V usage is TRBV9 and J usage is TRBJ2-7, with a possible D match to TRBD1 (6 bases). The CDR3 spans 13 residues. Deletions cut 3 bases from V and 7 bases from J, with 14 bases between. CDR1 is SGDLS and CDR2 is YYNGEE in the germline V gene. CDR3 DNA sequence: TGTGCCAGCAGCGAGACAGGCCGAGCTGAGCAGTACTTC. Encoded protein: CASSETGRAEQYF.

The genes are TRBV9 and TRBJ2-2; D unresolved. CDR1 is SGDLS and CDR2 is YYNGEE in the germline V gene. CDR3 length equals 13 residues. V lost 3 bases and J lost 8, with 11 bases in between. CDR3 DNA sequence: TGTGCCAGCAGCGCCCGAGGTGGGGGGGAGCTGTTTTTT. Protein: CASSARGGGELFF. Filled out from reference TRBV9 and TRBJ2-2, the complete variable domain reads DSGVTQTPKHLITATGQRVTLRCSPRSGDLSVYWYQQSLDQGLQFLIQYYNGEERAKGNILERFSAQQFPDLHSELNLSSLELGDSALYFCASSARGGGELFFGEGSRLTVL.